These T cell receptor beta chains were read from a single sample in a study of technical replicates of blood from several donors. Clones were sequenced by immunoSEQ multiplex PCR, and TCRdb holds only the in-frame ones, with some missing. The top ten clones hold 0.27% of a sample with 70,000 to 85,000 clones, about 90% of them seen once. Sequenced sample: T cells isolated from PBMCs. The receptors were sampled from a human donor in good health. Each CDR3 is given with its conserved first and last residue. Each record gives: J gene, clone size, D gene, V gene, CDR3 DNA, CDR3 protein. The D gene is left open where the match is weak. Not all rows give a size; the values are once, few, many and, for expanded clones, a class.

J: TRBJ1-4
size: .
D: TRBD1
V: TRBV28
DNA: TGTGCCACCACGACAGGGACAACTAATGAAAAACTGTTTTTT
CDR3: CATTTGTTNEKLFF

J: TRBJ2-2
size: .
D: TRBD2
V: TRBV5-6
DNA: TGTGCCAGCAGACGAATACTAGCGGGAGGCGGGGAGCTGTTTTTT
CDR3: CASRRILAGGGELFF

J: TRBJ2-2
size: .
D: TRBD2
V: TRBV5-8
DNA: TGTGCCAGCAGCTCTGGGACTAGCGTAAACACCGGGGAGCTGTTTTTT
CDR3: CASSSGTSVNTGELFF

J: TRBJ2-3
size: .
D: .
V: TRBV6-1
DNA: TGTGCCAGCAGTCTAGACGTACAGGCAGATACGCAGTATTTT
CDR3: CASSLDVQADTQYF

J: TRBJ2-1
size: .
D: .
V: TRBV27
DNA: TGTGCCAGCAGTTCTGGTAGTGTCGGGGGATCTTCCTACAATGAGCAGTTCTTC
CDR3: CASSSGSVGGSSYNEQFF

J: TRBJ1-2
size: .
D: .
V: TRBV7-9
DNA: TGTGCCGGGGACACTAACTATGGCTACACCTTC
CDR3: CAGDTNYGYTF

J: TRBJ2-2
size: .
D: TRBD2
V: TRBV5-1
DNA: TGCGCCAGCAGCCCTCCCGCCGGGACTAGCGGGAGGGGGGAGCTGTTTTTT
CDR3: CASSPPAGTSGRGELFF

J: TRBJ2-2
size: .
D: TRBD2
V: TRBV10-3
DNA: TGTGCCATCAGTAACAAATCGCGGGGGGGCCTGACCGGGGAGCTGTTTTTT
CDR3: CAISNKSRGGLTGELFF

J: TRBJ2-1
size: .
D: TRBD1
V: TRBV5-1
DNA: TGCGCCAGCAGCTTGAGGGACAGGGGACTGATCTACAATGAGCAGTTCTTC
CDR3: CASSLRDRGLIYNEQFF

J: TRBJ2-1
size: .
D: .
V: TRBV9
DNA: TGTGCCAGCAGCCGGGAGACCAACAATGAGCAGTTCTTC
CDR3: CASSRETNNEQFF

J: TRBJ1-4
size: .
D: .
V: TRBV15
DNA: TGTGCCACCAGCAGAGGACAGGCTGGGGAAAAACTGTTTTTT
CDR3: CATSRGQAGEKLFF

J: TRBJ2-1
size: .
D: .
V: TRBV27
DNA: TGTGCCAGCACCAGCAGGGGCTACAATGAGCAGTTCTTC
CDR3: CASTSRGYNEQFF

J: TRBJ2-6
size: .
D: .
V: TRBV29-1
DNA: TGCAGCGTTGAATCGTTCTCTGGGGCCAACGTCCTGACTTTC
CDR3: CSVESFSGANVLTF

J: TRBJ2-7
size: .
D: .
V: TRBV13
DNA: TGTGCCAGCAGCTTATCACAGGGTGGCTCCTACGAGCAGTACTTC
CDR3: CASSLSQGGSYEQYF

J: TRBJ2-4
size: .
D: TRBD1
V: TRBV7-9
DNA: TGTGCCAGTGCCGCAGGGGGCAGTGCCAAAAACATTCAGTACTTC
CDR3: CASAAGGSAKNIQYF

J: TRBJ1-6
size: .
D: .
V: TRBV10-2
DNA: TGCGCCAGCAGTGAATCACAGGCTACCCCATCACCCCTCCACTTT
CDR3: CASSESQATPSPLHF

J: TRBJ2-1
size: .
D: .
V: TRBV19
DNA: TGTGCCACCAGTTTCAACGAGCAGTTCTTC
CDR3: CATSFNEQFF

J: TRBJ1-1
size: once
D: TRBD1
V: TRBV28
DNA: TGTGCCAGCAGTTTACCTTCTTATAGACAGGGTGGTAAAGCTTTCTTT
CDR3: CASSLPSYRQGGKAFF

J: TRBJ1-5
size: .
D: .
V: TRBV6-4
DNA: TGTGCCAGCAGTGACTCGGGTAGGTTGGGAGGCAATCAGCCCCAGCATTTT
CDR3: CASSDSGRLGGNQPQHF

J: TRBJ2-5
size: .
D: .
V: TRBV28
DNA: TGTGCCAGCAGTCTCGGGATCCAAGAGACCCAGTACTTC
CDR3: CASSLGIQETQYF

J: TRBJ1-6
size: .
D: .
V: TRBV23-1
DNA: TGCGCCAGCAGTCAATCAGGAGATAATTCACCCCTCCACTTT
CDR3: CASSQSGDNSPLHF

J: TRBJ2-7
size: .
D: TRBD2
V: TRBV5-1
DNA: TGCGCCAGCAGACCCACTTGGGGACTAGCGGGAGTTGGGGAGTACTTC
CDR3: CASRPTWGLAGVGEYF

J: TRBJ2-7
size: .
D: .
V: TRBV5-1
DNA: TGCGCCAGCAGCTTGTTGGCGGACGAGCAGTACTTC
CDR3: CASSLLADEQYF

J: TRBJ2-1
size: .
D: TRBD2
V: TRBV2
DNA: TGTGCCAGCAGTGAGATTCGGCGGGAGAGGCCCTACAATGAGCAGTTCTTC
CDR3: CASSEIRRERPYNEQFF

J: TRBJ1-2
size: .
D: .
V: TRBV29-1
DNA: TGCAGCGTTGAAGTGGCAGAAGAATATGGCTACACCTTC
CDR3: CSVEVAEEYGYTF